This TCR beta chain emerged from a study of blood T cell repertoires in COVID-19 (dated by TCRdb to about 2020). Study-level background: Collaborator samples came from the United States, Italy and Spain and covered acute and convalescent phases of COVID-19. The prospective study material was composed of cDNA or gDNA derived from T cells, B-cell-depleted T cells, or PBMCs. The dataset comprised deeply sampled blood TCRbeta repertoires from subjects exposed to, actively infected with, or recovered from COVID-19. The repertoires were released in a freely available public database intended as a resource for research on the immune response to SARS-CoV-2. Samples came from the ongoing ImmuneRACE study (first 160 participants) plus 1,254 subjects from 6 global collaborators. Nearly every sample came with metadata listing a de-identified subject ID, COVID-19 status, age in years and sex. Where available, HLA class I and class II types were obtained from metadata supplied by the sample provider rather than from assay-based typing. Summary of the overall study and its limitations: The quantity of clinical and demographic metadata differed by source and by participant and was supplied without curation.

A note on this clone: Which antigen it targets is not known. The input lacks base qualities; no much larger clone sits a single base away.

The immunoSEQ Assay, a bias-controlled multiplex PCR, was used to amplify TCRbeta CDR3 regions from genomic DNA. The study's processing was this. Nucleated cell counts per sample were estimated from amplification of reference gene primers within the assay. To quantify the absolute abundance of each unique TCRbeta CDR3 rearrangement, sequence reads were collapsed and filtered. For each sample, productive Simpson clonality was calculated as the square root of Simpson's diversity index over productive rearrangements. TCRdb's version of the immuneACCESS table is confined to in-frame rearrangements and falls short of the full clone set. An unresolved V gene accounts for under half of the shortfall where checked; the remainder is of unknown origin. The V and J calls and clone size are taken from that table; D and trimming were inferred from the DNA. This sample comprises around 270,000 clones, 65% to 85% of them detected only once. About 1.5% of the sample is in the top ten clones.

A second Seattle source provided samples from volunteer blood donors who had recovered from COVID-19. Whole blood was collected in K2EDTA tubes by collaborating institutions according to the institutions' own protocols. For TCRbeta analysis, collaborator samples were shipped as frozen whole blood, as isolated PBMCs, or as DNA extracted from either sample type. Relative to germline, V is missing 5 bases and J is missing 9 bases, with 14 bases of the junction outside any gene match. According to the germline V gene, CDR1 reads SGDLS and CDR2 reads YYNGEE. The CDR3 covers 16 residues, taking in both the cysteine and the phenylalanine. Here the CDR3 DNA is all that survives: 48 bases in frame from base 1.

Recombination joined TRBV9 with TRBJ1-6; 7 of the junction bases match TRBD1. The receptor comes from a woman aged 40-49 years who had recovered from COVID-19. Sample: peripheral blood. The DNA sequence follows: TGTGCCAGCAGTGCAGCCCGACAGGGTGGTAGTTCACCCCTCCACTTT. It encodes CASSAARQGGSSPLHF.